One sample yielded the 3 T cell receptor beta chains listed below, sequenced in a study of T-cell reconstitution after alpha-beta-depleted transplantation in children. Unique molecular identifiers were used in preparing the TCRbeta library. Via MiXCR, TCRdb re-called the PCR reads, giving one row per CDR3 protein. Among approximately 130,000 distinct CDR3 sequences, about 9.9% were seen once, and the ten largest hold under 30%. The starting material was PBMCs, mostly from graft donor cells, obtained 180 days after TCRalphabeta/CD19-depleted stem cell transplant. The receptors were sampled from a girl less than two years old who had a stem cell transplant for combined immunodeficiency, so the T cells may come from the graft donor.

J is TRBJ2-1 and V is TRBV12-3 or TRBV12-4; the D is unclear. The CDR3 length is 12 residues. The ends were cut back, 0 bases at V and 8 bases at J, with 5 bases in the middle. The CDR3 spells CASSLAIDEQFF. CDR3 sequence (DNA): TGTGCCAGCAGTTTAGCCATCGATGAGCAGTTCTTC.

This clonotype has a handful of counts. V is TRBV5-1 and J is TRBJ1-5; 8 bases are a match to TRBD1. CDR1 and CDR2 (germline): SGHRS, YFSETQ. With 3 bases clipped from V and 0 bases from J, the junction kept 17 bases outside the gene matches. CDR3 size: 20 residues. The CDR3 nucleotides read TGCGCCAGCAGCTGGCGTCGGACAGGGCGTCTGCCAGATAGCAATCAGCCCCAGCATTTT. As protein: CASSWRRTGRLPDSNQPQHF.

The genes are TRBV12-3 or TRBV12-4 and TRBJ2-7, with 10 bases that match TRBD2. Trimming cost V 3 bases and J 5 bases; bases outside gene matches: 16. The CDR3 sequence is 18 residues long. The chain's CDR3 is CASSFTSFRASGRNEQYF. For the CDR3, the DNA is TGTGCCAGCAGTTTTACCTCCTTTCGGGCTAGCGGGAGAAACGAGCAGTACTTC.